The T cell receptor beta chain under discussion was sequenced for a study of T-cell reconstitution after alpha-beta-depleted transplantation in children. Broader study findings: Alpha-beta T cells about two months after transplant reportedly derived from several hundred expanded graft clones. Surviving thymic progenitors and recipient T cells were the source of high TCRbeta diversity at day 60 in some patients. It was newly produced T cells that mostly accounted for T-cell counts and diversity one year after transplant.

Trimming took 5 bases from V and 0 from J, leaving 12 bases between them. Per the germline V gene, CDR1 is DFQATT and CDR2 is SNEGSKA (reference sequence). The CDR3 is made up of 14 amino acids. Regarding this clonotype: What it recognizes is unknown.

During its preparation, the TCRbeta library received unique molecular identifiers. TCRdb ran MiXCR on the PCR reads and lists one entry per CDR3 protein. This table has around 50,000 distinct CDR3 sequences, 40% to 65% appearing once. Source: peripheral blood, taken before TCRalphabeta/CD19-depleted stem cell transplant. The chain couples TRBV20-1 to TRBJ2-3, with D possibly TRBD2 on 6 matching bases. The origin of this receptor is a boy less than two years old with SCID, due to receive a stem cell transplant. The CDR3 loop reads CSAGSGSSTDTQYF. The CDR3 DNA follows: TGCAGTGCTGGTAGCGGATCTAGCACAGATACGCAGTATTTT.